A selection of T cell receptor beta chains follows, all from one sample in a study of T cells in Graves' hyperthyroidism and ophthalmopathy. Using its own MiXCR run on the multiplex PCR reads, TCRdb lists one record per CDR3 protein. The sample contains approximately 370,000 distinct CDR3 sequences, about a sixth of which appear only once. Sequenced material: blood. The receptors stem from a woman aged 25 to 45 with Graves' hyperthyroidism that later progressed to Graves' ophthalmopathy. The CDR3 runs from the conserved cysteine through the conserved F or W. D genes are given only for firm matches. Clone size is stated in some rows and not others, as once, few, many or a class when expanded.

J	D	V	size	CDR3	DNA
TRBJ2-7	-	TRBV3-1	many	CASSSPDPYEQYF	TGTGCCAGCTCCTCGCCGGACCCCTACGAGCAGTACTTC
TRBJ1-1	TRBD1	TRBV7-9	few	CANRGLTGATSEAFF	TGTGCCAACCGGGGCCTTACAGGGGCCACGTCCGAAGCTTTCTTT
TRBJ2-7	-	TRBV7-8	many	CASSLAGARYEQYF	TGTGCCAGCAGCTTGGCGGGGGCGCGTTACGAGCAGTACTTC
TRBJ2-3	-	TRBV18	many	CASSRLDTDTQYF	TGTGCCAGCTCACGTTTAGACACAGATACGCAGTATTTT
TRBJ2-7	TRBD1	TRBV10-3	-	CAISDPGQVVGEQYF	TGTGCCATCAGTGACCCGGGACAGGTTGTAGGCGAGCAGTACTTC
TRBJ2-3	TRBD1	TRBV27	many	CATRRGRDTQYF	TGTGCCACCCGAAGGGGGCGAGATACGCAGTATTTT
TRBJ2-5	TRBD2	TRBV7-9	-	CASSFGYGLTSGNVETQYF	TGTGCCAGCAGCTTTGGGTATGGATTGACTAGCGGGAATGTAGAGACCCAGTACTTC
TRBJ1-1	TRBD1	TRBV9	-	CASSVGGQAEAFF	TGTGCCAGCAGCGTAGGAGGACAGGCTGAAGCTTTCTTT
TRBJ2-3	-	TRBV11-2	-	CASSYVGGGSDTQYF	TGTGCCAGCAGTTACGTCGGGGGAGGATCTGATACGCAGTATTTT
TRBJ2-5	TRBD2	TRBV27	-	CASSFSGRSSQYF	TGTGCCAGCAGTTTTAGCGGGAGGAGTTCCCAGTACTTC
TRBJ2-1	TRBD2	TRBV27	few	CASSLSQASGRYEQFF	TGTGCCAGCAGTTTATCGCAGGCTAGCGGGAGGTATGAGCAGTTCTTC
TRBJ1-5	-	TRBV5-1	few	CASSPGPMNQPQHF	TGCGCCAGCAGTCCTGGACCGATGAATCAGCCCCAGCATTTT
TRBJ2-5	-	TRBV7-9	many	CASSHGGGSETQYF	TGTGCCAGCAGCCATGGAGGGGGCAGTGAGACCCAGTACTTC
TRBJ2-3	-	TRBV14	few	CASSPGELGQYF	TGTGCCAGCAGCCCCGGGGAATTGGGGCAGTATTTT
TRBJ2-7	-	TRBV12-3/TRBV12-4	many	CASSFQVSYEQYF	TGTGCCAGCAGTTTTCAGGTATCCTACGAGCAGTACTTC
TRBJ2-7	TRBD2	TRBV5-1	-	CASSLLPLAGSTYEQYF	TGCGCCAGCAGCTTGCTACCTTTAGCGGGGTCGACCTACGAGCAGTACTTC